Reported below is one TCR beta chain. Its antigen is currently unknown. This record comes from a study of T-cell memory formation after mild COVID-19. At the level of the study: TCR clusters were mostly confined to one donor each. Study results and limitations: Whether day 37 second-wave clones are SARS-CoV-2-specific was not confirmed. Cross-reactive memory seemingly joined, as some responding clones were found in pre-infection memory. CD4+ contracting clones were mainly CM and EM; CD8+ ones, EMRA.

The length of the CDR3 is 15 residues. The germline V gene has CDR1 MNHNS and CDR2 SASEGT. Trimming cost V 2 bases and J 2 bases; bases outside gene matches: 6. TCRdb independently ran MiXCR on the 5' RACE reads; one entry per CDR3 protein. The data hold 350,000 to 500,000 distinct CDR3 sequences, with more than 20% observed a single time. The sample comprised PBMCs or a T cell subset sorted from them (not recorded which). The sequence was collected from an adult woman who had mild COVID-19 (a few samples of this study predate the infection). Cell type and time point are not known. The chain employs TRBV6-1 and TRBJ2-7; 7 nucleotides agree with TRBD2. The CDR3 sequence: CASSELPGGPYEQYF. CDR3 bases: TGTGCCAGCAGTGAATTGCCGGGGGGACCCTACGAGCAGTACTTC.